The rows below give T cell receptor beta chains drawn from one sample of a study of OX40 agonist ivuxolimab in advanced cancers. Only in-frame clones appear in the TCRdb table, and some are missing; sequencing was by immunoSEQ multiplex PCR. The top ten clones hold 0.3% to 0.45% of a sample with 60,000 to 90,000 clones, roughly nine tenths of them seen once. The specimen comprised CD4+ or CD8+ T cells sorted from blood, sampled in a trial of the OX40 agonist ivuxolimab. Every receptor here comes from an adult with an advanced solid tumor such as melanoma, head and neck, liver or kidney cancer. The CDR3 runs from the conserved cysteine through the conserved F or W. D genes are given only for firm matches. Clone size is not always given. Where it is, it says once, few, many or a class for expanded clones.

>TRBJ1-2|TRBV10-1|TRBD1|.
CATKGTGHGYTF
TGCGCCACCAAGGGGACAGGGCATGGCTACACCTTC
>TRBJ2-2|TRBV4-3|TRBD1|.
CASSHRTGNTGELFF
TGCGCCAGCAGCCACCGGACAGGGAACACCGGGGAGCTGTTTTTT
>TRBJ2-7|TRBV28|.|.
CASRSPYEQYF
TGTGCCAGCCGGAGCCCCTACGAGCAGTACTTC
>TRBJ2-5|TRBV4-3|.|.
CASSQDGGAGETQYF
TGCGCCAGCAGCCAAGATGGGGGGGCTGGAGAGACCCAGTACTTC
>TRBJ2-5|TRBV11-2|TRBD2|.
CASSLGAGGETQYF
TGTGCCAGCAGCTTAGGAGCGGGGGGGGAGACCCAGTACTTC
>TRBJ2-2|TRBV19|.|.
CASVGVNTGELFF
TGTGCCAGCGTAGGGGTGAACACCGGGGAGCTGTTTTTT
>TRBJ2-1|TRBV7-2|TRBD1|.
CASSSSGTGGKSSYNEQFF
TGTGCCAGCAGCTCTTCCGGGACAGGGGGAAAAAGCTCCTACAATGAGCAGTTCTTC
>TRBJ1-2|TRBV5-1|.|.
CASSAADNYGYTF
TGCGCCAGCAGCGCAGCTGACAACTATGGCTACACCTTC
>TRBJ2-3|TRBV5-1|.|.
CASSLLPAVSTDTQYF
TGCGCCAGCAGCCTCCTGCCGGCTGTAAGCACAGATACGCAGTATTTT
>TRBJ1-5|TRBV18|.|.
CASSPNPNGNQPQHF
TGTGCCAGCTCACCCAACCCAAATGGCAATCAGCCCCAGCATTTT
>TRBJ1-5|TRBV5-3|.|.
CARSPRGRCNQPQHF
TGTGCCAGAAGCCCTCGTGGCAGGTGCAATCAGCCCCAGCATTTT
>TRBJ2-4|TRBV2|.|few
CASSMDTLAKNIQYF
TGTGCCAGCAGTATGGACACCCTAGCCAAAAACATTCAGTACTTC
>TRBJ2-2|TRBV7-2|.|.
CASSLAANTGELFF
TGTGCCAGCAGCTTAGCAGCGAACACCGGGGAGCTGTTTTTT
>TRBJ1-1|TRBV11-2|.|.
CASSPTAGLRRDTEAFF
TGTGCCAGCAGCCCGACTGCGGGTCTCCGGAGAGACACTGAAGCTTTCTTT
>TRBJ1-3|TRBV29-1|.|.
CSATLGGHSGNTIYF
TGCAGCGCTACCCTCGGGGGTCACTCTGGAAACACCATATATTTT
>TRBJ1-5|TRBV6-5|.|few
CASSYSNTGNQPQHF
TGTGCCAGCAGTTACTCGAACACAGGCAATCAGCCCCAGCATTTT
>TRBJ2-3|TRBV7-9|.|.
CASSLSGDTQYF
TGTGCCAGCAGCTTATCCGGGGATACGCAGTATTTT
>TRBJ2-7|TRBV18|.|.
CASSPPGGVFSYEQYF
TGTGCCAGCTCACCACCGGGGGGCGTCTTTTCCTACGAGCAGTACTTC
>TRBJ2-1|TRBV11-2|.|.
CASSSPNWGEQFF
TGTGCCAGCAGCTCCCCCAACTGGGGTGAGCAGTTCTTC
>TRBJ2-7|TRBV6-6|.|.
CASSPANYEQYF
TGTGCCAGCAGTCCGGCTAACTACGAGCAGTACTTC
>TRBJ2-5|TRBV30|.|.
CAWSVLRGGGETQYF
TGTGCCTGGAGTGTACTTAGAGGAGGGGGCGAGACCCAGTACTTC